Listed below are T cell receptor beta chains from one sample, sequenced in a study of T cell repertoires in cytomegalovirus infection. Via MiXCR, TCRdb re-called the reads, giving one row per CDR3 protein. The sample carries 250,000 to 300,000 distinct CDR3 sequences, approximately 22% recorded once. Their specific antigens are unknown. This specimen consisted of cultured PBMCs, obtained from culture after CMV antigen stimulation. Receptors were obtained from a human donor in good health (CMV status not recorded). Some clones in this sample may be carry-over from other donors' samples. Both conserved end residues are part of each CDR3. D genes are given only for firm matches. A clone size is listed for some rows: how often the clone was seen (once, few, many), or a class if it is expanded.

size: NA
D: NA
V: TRBV7-9
J: TRBJ2-3
DNA: TGTGCCAGCGAGTTCACAGATACGCAGTATTTT
CDR3: CASEFTDTQYF

size: NA
D: TRBD2
V: TRBV9
J: TRBJ2-5
DNA: TGTGCCAGCAGCCCCGGAAATCGGGAGGCCCCCCAAGAGACCCAGTACTTC
CDR3: CASSPGNREAPQETQYF

size: NA
D: NA
V: TRBV2
J: TRBJ2-7
DNA: TGTGCCAGCAGTGATTGGCAATCCTACGAGCAGTACTTC
CDR3: CASSDWQSYEQYF

size: NA
D: TRBD2
V: TRBV6-2/TRBV6-3
J: TRBJ2-5
DNA: TGTGCCAGCAGTTCCCTTGGGGGCGGGAGGTACCAAGAGACCCAGTACTTC
CDR3: CASSSLGGGRYQETQYF

size: NA
D: NA
V: TRBV6-2/TRBV6-3
J: TRBJ2-7
DNA: TGTGCCAGCAACTCACTACAGGGTTGGTCCTACGAGCAGTACTTC
CDR3: CASNSLQGWSYEQYF

size: many
D: TRBD2
V: TRBV7-6
J: TRBJ2-2
DNA: TGTGCCAGCAGCTTATTAGCGGGAGGGCCCACCGGGGAGCTGTTTTTT
CDR3: CASSLLAGGPTGELFF

size: few
D: NA
V: TRBV20-1
J: TRBJ1-3
DNA: TGCAGTGCCCCCAAGTTGGGAGGAAACACCATATATTTT
CDR3: CSAPKLGGNTIYF

size: NA
D: NA
V: TRBV12-3/TRBV12-4
J: TRBJ1-5
DNA: TGTGCCAGCAGTTTAGAACGGCATCGTCAGCCCCAGCATTTT
CDR3: CASSLERHRQPQHF

size: NA
D: NA
V: TRBV2
J: TRBJ2-2
DNA: TGTGCCAGCATAGGAGAGGCTAATACCGGGGAGCTGTTTTTT
CDR3: CASIGEANTGELFF

size: NA
D: TRBD2
V: TRBV12-3/TRBV12-4
J: TRBJ2-7
DNA: TGTGCCAGCAGTTTAGCGGGAGGGCCGGCCAACGAGCAGTACTTC
CDR3: CASSLAGGPANEQYF

size: NA
D: TRBD2
V: TRBV9
J: TRBJ2-5
DNA: TGTGCCAGCAGCGAGGCTAGCGGGAGGGCCCTCCCAAGAGAGACCCAGTACTTC
CDR3: CASSEASGRALPRETQYF

size: NA
D: TRBD1
V: TRBV4-3
J: TRBJ2-7
DNA: TGCGCCAGCAGCCCCTATACAGGGGGACACGAGCAGTACTTC
CDR3: CASSPYTGGHEQYF

size: many
D: TRBD2
V: TRBV7-2
J: TRBJ2-3
DNA: TGTGCCAGCAGCTTAGGAGAATGGGGGGGGAGCATAGATACGCAGTATTTT
CDR3: CASSLGEWGGSIDTQYF

size: NA
D: NA
V: TRBV6-6
J: TRBJ2-7
DNA: TGTGCCAGCAGTTATTCCGTAAAGGGGACCTACGAGCAGTACTTC
CDR3: CASSYSVKGTYEQYF

size: many
D: NA
V: TRBV7-9
J: TRBJ2-5
DNA: TGTGCCAGCAGCTTAGCTAGGGGGAGAGAGACCCAGTACTTC
CDR3: CASSLARGRETQYF

size: once
D: NA
V: TRBV6-2/TRBV6-3
J: TRBJ2-1
DNA: TGTGCCAGCAGTTACCCGGGAGAAGAGCAGTTCTTC
CDR3: CASSYPGEEQFF

size: medium-sized
D: NA
V: TRBV7-2
J: TRBJ2-1
DNA: TGTGCCAGCAGCTCGACAGGATTCTCGTACAATGAGCAGTTCTTC
CDR3: CASSSTGFSYNEQFF

size: NA
D: NA
V: TRBV7-4
J: TRBJ1-6
DNA: TGTGCCAGCAGCTTATACAAATATAATTCACCCCTCCACTTT
CDR3: CASSLYKYNSPLHF

size: NA
D: TRBD1
V: TRBV7-2
J: TRBJ2-5
DNA: TGTGCCAGCAGCTTCACCACAGGGGGCACGGAGACCCAGTACTTC
CDR3: CASSFTTGGTETQYF

size: NA
D: TRBD1
V: TRBV28
J: TRBJ1-1
DNA: TGTGCCAGCAGTTTTGGGACAGGGTTTGGTTTCTTT
CDR3: CASSFGTGFGFF

size: many
D: TRBD2
V: TRBV11-1
J: TRBJ2-1
DNA: TGTGCCAGCAGCTCGACTAGCGGGAGAAGGAATGAGCAGTTCTTC
CDR3: CASSSTSGRRNEQFF

size: few
D: NA
V: TRBV29-1
J: TRBJ1-4
DNA: TGCAGCGGAAGGACCGGAGGGGAAAAACTGTTTTTT
CDR3: CSGRTGGEKLFF

size: once
D: NA
V: TRBV12-3/TRBV12-4
J: TRBJ1-6
DNA: TGTGCCAGCAGTTTAAGGGTAGCTAGTAATTCACCCCTCCACTTT
CDR3: CASSLRVASNSPLHF

size: many
D: NA
V: TRBV7-2
J: TRBJ1-4
DNA: TGTGCCAGCAGCTTTCGGGGGGCGCGGGGTGAAAAACTGTTTTTT
CDR3: CASSFRGARGEKLFF

size: few
D: NA
V: TRBV19
J: TRBJ1-6
DNA: TGTGCCGCAAAGGGGGACCATTGGGATTCACCCCTCCACTTT
CDR3: CAAKGDHWDSPLHF

size: many
D: NA
V: TRBV7-2
J: TRBJ1-1
DNA: TGTGCCAGCAGCACAGCCAAGGACACTGAAGCTTTCTTT
CDR3: CASSTAKDTEAFF

size: few
D: NA
V: TRBV7-2
J: TRBJ2-4
DNA: TGTGCCAGCAGCTTATCTGGAGGAAACATTCAGTACTTC
CDR3: CASSLSGGNIQYF

size: many
D: NA
V: TRBV7-9
J: TRBJ1-4
DNA: TGTGCCAGCAGCTTTATCGCAGGCCTGAATGAAAAACTGTTTTTT
CDR3: CASSFIAGLNEKLFF

size: few
D: NA
V: TRBV7-2
J: TRBJ1-2
DNA: TGTGCCAGCAGCTTAGGGGGGGGGCAGTCTAACTATGGCTACACCTTC
CDR3: CASSLGGGQSNYGYTF

size: many
D: TRBD1
V: TRBV4-1
J: TRBJ1-1
DNA: TGCGCCAGCAGCCGACCCGTGACAGGGGTGGACACTGAAGCTTTCTTT
CDR3: CASSRPVTGVDTEAFF

size: few
D: NA
V: TRBV4-2
J: TRBJ1-2
DNA: TGTGCCAGCAGCCCTGCTGGGGAGGGGAACTATGGCTACACCTTC
CDR3: CASSPAGEGNYGYTF

size: few
D: NA
V: TRBV6-2/TRBV6-3
J: TRBJ2-1
DNA: TGTGCCAGTACTCAGGGGGGTGAGCAGTTCTTC
CDR3: CASTQGGEQFF

size: many
D: NA
V: TRBV6-1
J: TRBJ1-2
DNA: TGTGCCAGCAGTCTTTGGGGGGAGAGTGGCTACACCTTC
CDR3: CASSLWGESGYTF

size: NA
D: NA
V: TRBV25-1
J: TRBJ2-3
DNA: TGTGCCAGCACCGGAACCCCCATACAAATGGGTGAGGTTGGCGGGCATACGCAGTATTTT
CDR3: CASTGTPIQMGEVGGHTQYF

size: many
D: NA
V: TRBV11-1
J: TRBJ2-7
DNA: TGTGCCAGCAGCTTTAGCTCCACCTCCTACGAGCAGTACTTC
CDR3: CASSFSSTSYEQYF

size: few
D: TRBD1
V: TRBV11-2
J: TRBJ1-1
DNA: TGTGCCAGCAGCTTCGACAGGGATGTGAACACTGAAGCTTTCTTT
CDR3: CASSFDRDVNTEAFF

size: few
D: NA
V: TRBV20-1
J: TRBJ1-1
DNA: TGCAGTGCTAGAGTGGGGAGTGGGGTCACTGAAGCTTTCTTT
CDR3: CSARVGSGVTEAFF

size: few
D: TRBD2
V: TRBV5-1
J: TRBJ2-3
DNA: TGCGCCAGCAGCTTGATGGGCCTAGCGGGACAAACGGATACGCAGTATTTT
CDR3: CASSLMGLAGQTDTQYF

size: medium-sized
D: TRBD2
V: TRBV7-2
J: TRBJ2-7
DNA: TGTGCCAGCAGCATACACTTACCGATAGCGGGAGTTCACTACGAGCAGTACTTC
CDR3: CASSIHLPIAGVHYEQYF

size: NA
D: NA
V: TRBV7-3
J: TRBJ2-3
DNA: TGTGCCAGCACCGGATACGATACGCAGTATTTT
CDR3: CASTGYDTQYF

size: NA
D: TRBD1
V: TRBV4-1
J: TRBJ1-2
DNA: TGCGCCAGCAGCCAGAATCCGGGACAGGGAGGATATGGCTACACCTTC
CDR3: CASSQNPGQGGYGYTF

size: many
D: NA
V: TRBV7-2
J: TRBJ1-2
DNA: TGTGCCAGCAGCTTTATAGCCAGGGGAGGCCATGGCTACACCTTC
CDR3: CASSFIARGGHGYTF

size: few
D: TRBD2
V: TRBV28
J: TRBJ2-3
DNA: TGTGCCAGCGGACAATCTAGCGGGATCCCCCTACGCACAGATACGCAGTATTTT
CDR3: CASGQSSGIPLRTDTQYF

size: NA
D: TRBD1
V: TRBV6-2/TRBV6-3
J: TRBJ1-5
DNA: TGTGCCAGCAGACGACAGGGCAACAGTCAGCCCCAGCATTTT
CDR3: CASRRQGNSQPQHF

size: NA
D: NA
V: TRBV24-1
J: TRBJ2-7
DNA: TGTGCCACCAGTGATCATCTGGACAGATTAACCTACGAGCAGTACTTC
CDR3: CATSDHLDRLTYEQYF

size: many
D: NA
V: TRBV7-2
J: TRBJ2-1
DNA: TGTGCCAGCAGCGGGGGAGCCTACAATGAGCAGTTCTTC
CDR3: CASSGGAYNEQFF